The 11 T cell receptor beta chains given below trace back to one sample, sequenced in a study of cytomegalovirus exposure and HLA in healthy donors. Primers for the PCR totalled 60 Vbeta and 13 Jbeta. Sequencing was performed with immunoSEQ multiplex PCR; in TCRdb, only in-frame clones are kept and a portion is missing. The sample includes around 74,000 clones. Material for sequencing was PBMCs. The receptors were sampled from a man between 25 and 39 years old in good health and CMV-seronegative.

The genes are TRBV6-1 and TRBJ2-7; the D gene is possibly TRBD1 (5 bases). The V end lost 3 bases, the J end lost 3 bases, and 15 bases lay between the germline ends. In germline, CDR1 is MNHNS, CDR2 SASEGT. The CDR3 is 15 amino acids. CDR3 DNA: TGTGCCAGCAGTGATCAGGGTGGTAGAAACTACGAGCAGTACTTC. It codes for CASSDQGGRNYEQYF.

The chain couples TRBV10-1 to TRBJ1-1, with D maybe TRBD1 (6 bases). There are 13 residues in the CDR3. The V and J ends lost 5 bases and 6 bases respectively, with 13 bases between them. CDR1 and CDR2 from the germline V gene are WNHNN and SYGVQD (reference sequence). The CDR3 region is CASSSTGEAEAFF. The CDR3 region has the DNA TGCGCCAGCAGTTCGACAGGTGAGGCTGAAGCTTTCTTT.

The rearrangement uses TRBV6-1 and TRBJ2-5; the match to TRBD2 covers 8 bases. In germline, CDR1 is MNHNS, CDR2 SASEGT. This CDR3 is built from 13 residues. After removal of 6 bases from V and 2 bases from J, the junction contained 2 bases not matched to a gene. The chain's CDR3 is CASRSSGQETQYF. CDR3 sequence (DNA): TGTGCCAGCAGGTCTAGCGGGCAAGAGACCCAGTACTTC.

The V call is TRBV6-1, the J call TRBJ2-5; 8 bases align to TRBD1. CDR3 length: 16 amino acids. CDR1 is MNHNS and CDR2 is SASEGT in the germline V gene. V shed 4 bases and J 7 bases; nucleotides not matched to a gene: 14. The CDR3 DNA is TGTGCCAGCAGTGGGTGGCCGACAGGGGAAGGGGGGACCCAGTACTTC. Translation: CASSGWPTGEGGTQYF.

The V call is TRBV6-7, the J call TRBJ1-5; 10 nucleotides line up with TRBD1. TRBV6-7 is sorted into the ORF group, with uncertain function. V gave up 2 bases and J gave up 2 bases; unmatched junction bases: 3. This CDR3 comprises 16 residues. The CDR3 protein is CASSYRDRGGNQPQHF. The CDR3, as DNA: TGTGCCAGCAGTTACCGGGACAGGGGCGGCAATCAGCCCCAGCATTTT.

The rearrangement joins TRBV30 to TRBJ1-3; D uncertain. Between the trimmed V and J ends, which lost 1 base and 0 bases, there was a span of 4 bases. Per germline, CDR1 GTSNPN and CDR2 SVGIG (reference sequence). The CDR3 totals 13 residues. The CDR3 DNA reads TGTGCCTGGAGTGGTCTCTCTGGAAACACCATATATTTT. It yields the protein CAWSGLSGNTIYF. Complete variable domain (other parts from reference TRBV30 and TRBJ1-3): SQTIHQWPATLVQPVGSPLSLECTVEGTSNPNLYWYRQAAGRGLQLLFYSVGIGQISSEVPQNLSASRPQDRQFILSSKKLLLSDSGFYLCAWSGLSGNTIYFGEGSWLTVV.

This chain uses TRBV7-3 with TRBJ1-1, with TRBD1 identical over 8 bases. The germline gives CDR1 SGHTA, CDR2 FQGTGA. There are 13 residues in the CDR3. Losses at the gene ends were 5 bases for V and 5 bases for J; bases not matched to a gene: 4. Here the CDR3 DNA reads TGTGCCAGCAGCATTCAGGGGGCTACTGAAGCTTTCTTT. It is translated as CASSIQGATEAFF.

V usage is TRBV11-2 and J usage is TRBJ1-2, with TRBD1 as a possible D gene (5 bases). Per germline, CDR1 SGHAT and CDR2 FQNNGV. V was cut by 5 bases and J by 5 bases, with 15 bases left in between. This CDR3 is 14 amino acids long. This CDR3 is CASSPDGDYYGYTF. DNA for the CDR3: TGTGCCAGCAGCCCCGACGGGGACTATTATGGCTACACCTTC. The full variable domain, in which reference TRBV11-2 and TRBJ1-2 provide the parts outside the CDR3, is EAGVAQSPRYKIIEKRQSVAFWCNPISGHATLYWYQQILGQGPKLLIQFQNNGVVDDSQLPKDRFSAERLKGVDSTLKIQPAKLEDSAVYLCASSPDGDYYGYTFGSGTRLTVV.

By frequency, this clone registers medium-sized. The chain couples TRBV6-1 to TRBJ1-3, with D unresolved. The CDR3 length is 15 residues. V dropped 3 bases and J dropped 0 bases, with 9 bases sitting between them. Per the germline V gene, CDR1 is MNHNS and CDR2 is SASEGT. The DNA of the CDR3 is TGTGCCAGCAGTGAGAGCGAGGGCTCTGGAAACACCATATATTTT. Its protein product is CASSESEGSGNTIYF.

V gene TRBV28 combines with J gene TRBJ2-7; D is perhaps TRBD2 (7 bases). The germline V gene has CDR1 MDHEN and CDR2 SYDVKM. The CDR3 covers 11 residues. The CDR3 is CIFGGRYEQYF. The CDR3 DNA follows: TGTATCTTCGGGGGGCGATACGAGCAGTACTTC. Variable domain in full (rest from reference TRBV28 and TRBJ2-7): DVKVTQSSRYLVKRTGEKVFLECVQDMDHENMFWYRQDPGLGLRLIYFSYDVKMKEKGDIPEGYSVSREKKERFSLILESASTNQTSMYLCIFGGRYEQYFGPGTRLTVT.

In DNA form, the CDR3 reads TGTGCCAGCTCCTTAGGACAGTTGAGCACAGATACGCAGTATTTT. Translating it yields CASSLGQLSTDTQYF. The gene calls are TRBV18 and TRBJ2-3, with TRBD1 as a possible D gene (6 bases). CDR3 size: 15 residues. From germline, CDR1 is KGHSH and CDR2 LQKENI. V was pared by 6 bases and J by 0 bases, with 13 bases between.